These T cell receptor beta chains were read from a single sample in a study of blood T cell repertoires in COVID-19. The data were produced by immunoSEQ multiplex PCR, yet TCRdb's version contains in-frame clones alone and is incomplete. The sample records about 230,000 clones, about nine tenths being singletons. Sequenced: PBMCs or T cells enriched from blood (not recorded which). These receptors originate from a man aged 18-30 years who had recovered from COVID-19. Each CDR3 is given with its conserved first and last residue. Fields, in order: CDR3 protein, CDR3 DNA, V gene, clone size, D gene, J gene. A D gene is named only where the DNA matches it firmly. Clone size is not always given. Where it is, it says once, few, many or a class for expanded clones.

CDR3 protein: CASSPSGALSYNEQFF; CDR3 DNA: TGTGCCAGCAGCCCTAGCGGGGCCCTCTCCTACAATGAGCAGTTCTTC; V gene: TRBV9; clone size: -; D gene: TRBD2; J gene: TRBJ2-1
CDR3 protein: CSASVGGGGYGYTF; CDR3 DNA: TGCAGTGCTAGTGTCGGGGGGGGCGGCTATGGCTACACCTTC; V gene: TRBV20-1; clone size: once; D gene: -; J gene: TRBJ1-2
CDR3 protein: CASSSPGTPHSYEQYF; CDR3 DNA: TGTGCCAGCAGCTCCCCCGGGACTCCTCACTCCTACGAGCAGTACTTC; V gene: TRBV9; clone size: -; D gene: -; J gene: TRBJ2-7
CDR3 protein: CASSQGLAGQVADTQYF; CDR3 DNA: TGTGCCAGCAGCCAAGGACTAGCGGGACAGGTAGCAGATACGCAGTATTTT; V gene: TRBV3-1/TRBV3-2; clone size: -; D gene: TRBD2; J gene: TRBJ2-3
CDR3 protein: CAATSGNTIYF; CDR3 DNA: TGTGCCGCCACAAGTGGAAACACCATATATTTT; V gene: TRBV6-5; clone size: -; D gene: -; J gene: TRBJ1-3
CDR3 protein: CASRGAGGAFF; CDR3 DNA: TGCGCCAGCAGGGGAGCAGGCGGAGCTTTCTTT; V gene: TRBV4-1; clone size: -; D gene: -; J gene: TRBJ1-1
CDR3 protein: CAISGTGGFNEQYF; CDR3 DNA: TGTGCCATCAGCGGGACAGGGGGATTCAACGAGCAGTACTTC; V gene: TRBV10-3; clone size: -; D gene: TRBD1; J gene: TRBJ2-7
CDR3 protein: CASSASGSTNEKLFF; CDR3 DNA: TGTGCCAGCAGTGCCTCAGGGTCGACTAATGAAAAACTGTTTTTT; V gene: TRBV2; clone size: -; D gene: -; J gene: TRBJ1-4
CDR3 protein: CASSSRQGQEGAPLHF; CDR3 DNA: TGTGCCAGCAGCTCGCGACAGGGACAAGAAGGGGCACCCCTCCACTTT; V gene: TRBV7-8; clone size: -; D gene: TRBD1; J gene: TRBJ1-6
CDR3 protein: CASSKASGRVQETQYF; CDR3 DNA: TGTGCCAGCAGCAAAGCCAGCGGGAGGGTCCAAGAGACCCAGTACTTC; V gene: TRBV21-1; clone size: -; D gene: -; J gene: TRBJ2-5
CDR3 protein: CSADVAGTDTQYF; CDR3 DNA: TGCAGCGCCGACGTAGCGGGGACAGATACGCAGTATTTT; V gene: TRBV29-1; clone size: -; D gene: TRBD2; J gene: TRBJ2-3
CDR3 protein: CSGEGPGNTIYF; CDR3 DNA: TGCAGCGGGGAGGGCCCTGGAAACACCATATATTTT; V gene: TRBV29-1; clone size: -; D gene: -; J gene: TRBJ1-3
CDR3 protein: CASSLASDRAQETQYF; CDR3 DNA: TGCGCCAGCAGCTTGGCATCGGACAGGGCACAAGAGACCCAGTACTTC; V gene: TRBV5-1; clone size: -; D gene: TRBD1; J gene: TRBJ2-5
CDR3 protein: CASSIGETGFTEAFF; CDR3 DNA: TGTGCCAGTAGTATAGGGGAGACAGGCTTTACTGAAGCTTTCTTT; V gene: TRBV19; clone size: -; D gene: -; J gene: TRBJ1-1
CDR3 protein: CASSYMGPAIGEQFF; CDR3 DNA: TGTGCCAGCAGTTATATGGGGCCAGCAATAGGTGAGCAGTTCTTC; V gene: TRBV11-3; clone size: -; D gene: -; J gene: TRBJ2-1
CDR3 protein: CSANYLNEQFF; CDR3 DNA: TGCAGTGCTAACTACCTCAATGAGCAGTTCTTC; V gene: TRBV20-1; clone size: -; D gene: -; J gene: TRBJ2-1
CDR3 protein: CAISEGPNEQFF; CDR3 DNA: TGTGCCATCAGTGAGGGGCCCAATGAGCAGTTCTTC; V gene: TRBV10-3; clone size: once; D gene: -; J gene: TRBJ2-1
CDR3 protein: CASSKALAGEVADTQYF; CDR3 DNA: TGTGCCAGCAGCAAAGCGCTAGCGGGAGAGGTCGCAGATACGCAGTATTTT; V gene: TRBV21-1; clone size: -; D gene: -; J gene: TRBJ2-3
CDR3 protein: CAWSMGLGGGETQYF; CDR3 DNA: TGTGCCTGGAGTATGGGACTAGGAGGAGGGGAGACCCAGTACTTC; V gene: TRBV30; clone size: few; D gene: TRBD2; J gene: TRBJ2-5
CDR3 protein: CASSEPGQRHYGYTF; CDR3 DNA: TGTGCCAGCAGCGAGCCGGGACAAAGACACTATGGCTACACCTTC; V gene: TRBV21-1; clone size: -; D gene: -; J gene: TRBJ1-2
CDR3 protein: CASSRRDRGETQYF; CDR3 DNA: TGTGCCAGCAGCCGCCGGGACAGGGGAGAGACCCAGTACTTC; V gene: TRBV7-6; clone size: -; D gene: TRBD1; J gene: TRBJ2-5
CDR3 protein: CASSEQGTTDTQYF; CDR3 DNA: TGTGCCAGTAGTGAACAGGGGACCACAGATACGCAGTATTTT; V gene: TRBV19; clone size: -; D gene: TRBD1; J gene: TRBJ2-3
CDR3 protein: CASSLDGGWEAFF; CDR3 DNA: TGCGCCAGCAGCTTGGATGGGGGCTGGGAAGCTTTCTTT; V gene: TRBV5-1; clone size: few; D gene: -; J gene: TRBJ1-1
CDR3 protein: CASSWGRSGNTEAFF; CDR3 DNA: TGTGCCAGCAGCTGGGGGCGTTCTGGTAACACTGAAGCTTTCTTT; V gene: TRBV11-3; clone size: -; D gene: -; J gene: TRBJ1-1
CDR3 protein: CAISKQGFDYGYTF; CDR3 DNA: TGTGCCATCAGTAAGCAGGGGTTCGACTATGGCTACACCTTC; V gene: TRBV10-3; clone size: -; D gene: -; J gene: TRBJ1-2
CDR3 protein: CASSQSGGLSYEQYF; CDR3 DNA: TGCGCCAGCAGCCAAAGCGGGGGACTCTCCTACGAGCAGTACTTC; V gene: TRBV4-1; clone size: -; D gene: TRBD2; J gene: TRBJ2-7
CDR3 protein: CASSPGLEAEETQYF; CDR3 DNA: TGTGCCAGCAGTCCGGGACTAGAGGCTGAAGAGACCCAGTACTTC; V gene: TRBV27; clone size: -; D gene: TRBD2; J gene: TRBJ2-5
CDR3 protein: CAWRRGGGNTIYF; CDR3 DNA: TGTGCCTGGCGCAGGGGAGGGGGAAACACCATATATTTT; V gene: TRBV30; clone size: -; D gene: -; J gene: TRBJ1-3
CDR3 protein: CASSARDRGGQETQYF; CDR3 DNA: TGTGCCAGCAGCGCCCGGGACAGGGGGGGCCAAGAGACCCAGTACTTC; V gene: TRBV9; clone size: -; D gene: TRBD1; J gene: TRBJ2-5
CDR3 protein: CASSSLTGKDLRKQYF; CDR3 DNA: TGTGCCAGCAGCTCCTTGACAGGGAAAGACCTACGAAAGCAGTACTTC; V gene: TRBV5-6; clone size: -; D gene: TRBD1; J gene: TRBJ2-7
CDR3 protein: CASRLILEAETQYF; CDR3 DNA: TGTGCCAGCAGACTAATACTAGAAGCGGAGACCCAGTACTTC; V gene: TRBV27; clone size: -; D gene: -; J gene: TRBJ2-5
CDR3 protein: CASSLGGSNSNQPQHF; CDR3 DNA: TGTGCCAGCAGCTTAGGGGGCTCAAATAGCAATCAGCCCCAGCATTTT; V gene: TRBV7-8; clone size: -; D gene: -; J gene: TRBJ1-5
CDR3 protein: CAAGQGVNGYTDTQYF; CDR3 DNA: TGTGCCGCGGGACAGGGGGTAAATGGGTACACAGATACGCAGTATTTT; V gene: TRBV10-3; clone size: -; D gene: TRBD1; J gene: TRBJ2-3
CDR3 protein: CASSLDYGYTF; CDR3 DNA: TGTGCCAGCTCCCTTGACTATGGCTACACCTTC; V gene: TRBV5-8; clone size: -; D gene: -; J gene: TRBJ1-2
CDR3 protein: CASTLTSGTGGETQYF; CDR3 DNA: TGTGCCAGCACCCTGACTAGCGGAACTGGGGGAGAGACCCAGTACTTC; V gene: TRBV7-2; clone size: -; D gene: TRBD2; J gene: TRBJ2-5
CDR3 protein: CASSLAGTSHYEQYF; CDR3 DNA: TGCGCCAGCAGCTTGGCCGGGACTAGCCACTACGAGCAGTACTTC; V gene: TRBV5-1; clone size: few; D gene: TRBD2; J gene: TRBJ2-7
CDR3 protein: CASSELGPRDRDYGYTF; CDR3 DNA: TGCGCCAGCAGTGAGTTAGGGCCCCGGGACAGGGACTATGGCTACACCTTC; V gene: TRBV10-1; clone size: -; D gene: TRBD1; J gene: TRBJ1-2
CDR3 protein: CASSQNSGEKLFF; CDR3 DNA: TGTGCCAGCAGTCAGAATTCGGGTGAAAAACTGTTTTTT; V gene: TRBV2; clone size: -; D gene: -; J gene: TRBJ1-4
CDR3 protein: CASSKLDRQGPRIYGYTF; CDR3 DNA: TGTGCCAGCAGCAAATTGGACCGACAGGGCCCCAGAATCTATGGCTACACCTTC; V gene: TRBV21-1; clone size: -; D gene: -; J gene: TRBJ1-2
CDR3 protein: CASSLDSGNTIYF; CDR3 DNA: TGTGCCAGCTCATTAGACTCTGGAAACACCATATATTTT; V gene: TRBV18; clone size: -; D gene: -; J gene: TRBJ1-3
CDR3 protein: CASSVGGGGQETQYF; CDR3 DNA: TGTGCCAGCAGCGTAGGAGGGGGGGGGCAAGAGACCCAGTACTTC; V gene: TRBV9; clone size: -; D gene: -; J gene: TRBJ2-5